The subject of this entry is one T cell receptor beta chain. A read error may explain this, as a much larger clone is one base away. MiXCR, run by TCRdb on the 5' RACE reads, gives a single entry per CDR3 protein. The sample gives around 79,000 distinct CDR3 sequences, less than 15% of which show up once; around 6.8% is in the top ten. This sample was included in a study of neurological immune-mediated disorders. Germline lookup yields CDR1 DFQATT and CDR2 SNEGSKA (reference sequence). Trimming removed 1 base at V and 1 base at J, with 8 bases between. The length of the CDR3 is 13 residues. This clonotype was obtained from a woman aged 45-60 years in good health. The chain links TRBV20-1 to TRBJ2-7; perhaps D is TRBD1 or TRBD2 (5 bases each). Material: PBMCs. Here the CDR3 reads CSARGDGSYEQYF. Written as DNA, the CDR3 is TGCAGTGCTAGAGGGGACGGGTCCTACGAGCAGTACTTC.